Listed here are 5 T cell receptor beta chains from one sample, sequenced in a study. The sorted Tregs were CD4+CD25+CD127-/low cells. One entry per CDR3 protein, called by TCRdb with MiXCR from the 5' RACE reads. The profile shows some 9,200 distinct CDR3 sequences, around 15% of them singletons. Sequenced sample: Tregs sorted from blood. The receptors originated from a female donor with breast cancer.

This clonotype was recorded at least ten times. The genes are TRBV5-1 and TRBJ2-2; D not certain. Trimming cost V 0 bases and J 3 bases, with 9 bases left between them. The CDR3 loop spans 15 amino acids. Germline V gives CDR1 SGHRS, CDR2 YFSETQ. The CDR3, as DNA: TGCGCCAGCAGCTTGGTGAAGGGTGACACCGGGGAGCTGTTTTTT. Translation gives CASSLVKGDTGELFF.

This clonotype was counted between two and nine times. The chain is built from TRBV5-1 and TRBJ1-1; no clear D. V was shortened by 3 bases and J by 0 bases, with 6 bases between the two germline ends. This CDR3 is built from 13 residues. Germline V gene sequence: CDR1 SGHRS, CDR2 YFSETQ. CDR3 coding DNA: TGCGCCAGCAGCTCTACCATGAACACTGAAGCTTTCTTT. Encoded protein: CASSSTMNTEAFF.

By share, this clonotype ranks as medium-sized. This chain uses TRBV5-1 with TRBJ2-1; D may correspond to TRBD1 or TRBD2 (5 bases each). The CDR3 runs to 15 residues. CDR1 is SGHRS and CDR2 is YFSETQ in the germline V gene. Deletions cut 4 bases from V and 9 bases from J, with 20 bases between. The CDR3 DNA is TGCGCCAGCAGCCCCCCCGGGGCCGGGGAAGGTGAGCAGTTCTTC. Its translation: CASSPPGAGEGEQFF.

There are many counts of this clonotype. V and J are TRBV3-1 and TRBJ1-5; 7 bases align to TRBD1. This CDR3 comprises 15 residues. In germline, CDR1 is LGHDT, CDR2 YNNKEL (reference sequence). V dropped 4 bases and J dropped 6; count of bases not matched to a gene: 9. The CDR3 DNA reads as TGTGCCAGCAGCCTCAGGGGCAGGGGGGCTCAGCCCCAGCATTTT. Protein: CASSLRGRGAQPQHF.

This clonotype is judged medium-sized. Here the CDR3 reads CASSPQGQGGFGYTF. The CDR3 region has the DNA TGTGCCAGCAGCCCACAGGGGCAGGGCGGTTTTGGCTACACCTTC. The genes are TRBV11-1 and TRBJ1-2; 7 bases match TRBD1. Trimming took 5 bases from V and 7 from J; bases not matched to a gene: 13. Germline-derived CDR1 and CDR2 are SGHAT and FQDESV (reference sequence). The CDR3 loop spans 15 amino acids.